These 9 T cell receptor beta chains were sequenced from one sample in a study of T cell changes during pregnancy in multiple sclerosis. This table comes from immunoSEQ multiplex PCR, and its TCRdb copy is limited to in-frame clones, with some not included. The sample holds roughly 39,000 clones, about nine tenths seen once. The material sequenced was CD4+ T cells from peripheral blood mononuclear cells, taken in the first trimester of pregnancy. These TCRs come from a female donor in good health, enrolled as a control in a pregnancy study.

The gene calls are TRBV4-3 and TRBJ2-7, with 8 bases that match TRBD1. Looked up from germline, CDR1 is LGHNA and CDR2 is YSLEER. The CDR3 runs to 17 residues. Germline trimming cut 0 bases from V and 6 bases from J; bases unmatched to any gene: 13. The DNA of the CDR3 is TGCGCCAGCAGCCAAGAAGCAGCAGGGGGCGCGACGGGCGAGCAGTACTTC. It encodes CASSQEAAGGATGEQYF.

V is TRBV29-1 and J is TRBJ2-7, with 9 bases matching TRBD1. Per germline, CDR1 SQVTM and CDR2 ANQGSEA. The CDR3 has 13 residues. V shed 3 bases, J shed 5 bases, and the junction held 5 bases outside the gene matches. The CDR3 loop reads CSVDGQGPNEQYF. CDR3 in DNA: TGCAGCGTTGACGGACAGGGGCCAAACGAGCAGTACTTC.

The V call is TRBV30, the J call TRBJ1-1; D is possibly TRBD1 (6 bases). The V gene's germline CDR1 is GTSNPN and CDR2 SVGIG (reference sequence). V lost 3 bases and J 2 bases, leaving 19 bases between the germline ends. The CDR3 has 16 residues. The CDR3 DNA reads TGTGCCTGGAGACAACAGGGAGGGCCGCCAAACACTGAAGCTTTCTTT. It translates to CAWRQQGGPPNTEAFF.

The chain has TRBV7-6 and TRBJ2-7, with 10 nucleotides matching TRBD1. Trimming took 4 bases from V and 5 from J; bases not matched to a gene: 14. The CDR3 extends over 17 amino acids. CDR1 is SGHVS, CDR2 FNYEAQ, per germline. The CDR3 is CASSSPRVRDRGNEQYF. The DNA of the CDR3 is TGTGCCAGCAGCTCTCCCCGGGTTCGGGACAGGGGCAACGAGCAGTACTTC.

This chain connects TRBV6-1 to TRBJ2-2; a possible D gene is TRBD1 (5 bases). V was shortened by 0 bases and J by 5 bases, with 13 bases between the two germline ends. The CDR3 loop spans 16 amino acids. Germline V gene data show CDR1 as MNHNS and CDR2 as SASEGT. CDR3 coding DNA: TGTGCCAGCAGTGAAGCCGGCAGGGTTCGGACCGGGGAGCTGTTTTTT. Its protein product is CASSEAGRVRTGELFF.

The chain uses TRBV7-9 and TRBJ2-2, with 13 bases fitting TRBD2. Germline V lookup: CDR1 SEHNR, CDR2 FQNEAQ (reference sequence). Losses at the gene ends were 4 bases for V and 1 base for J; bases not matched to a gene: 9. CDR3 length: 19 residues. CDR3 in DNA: TGTGCCAGCAGCTATACCGGACTAGCGGGGGCGCGGAACACCGGGGAGCTGTTTTTT. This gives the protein CASSYTGLAGARNTGELFF.

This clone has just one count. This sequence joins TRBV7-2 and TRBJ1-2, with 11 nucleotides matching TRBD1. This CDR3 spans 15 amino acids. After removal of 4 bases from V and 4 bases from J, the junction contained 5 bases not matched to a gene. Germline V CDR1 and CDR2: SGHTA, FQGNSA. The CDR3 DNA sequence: TGTGCCAGCAGCTGGACAGGGGGCGCAGGCTATGGCTACACCTTC. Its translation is CASSWTGGAGYGYTF.

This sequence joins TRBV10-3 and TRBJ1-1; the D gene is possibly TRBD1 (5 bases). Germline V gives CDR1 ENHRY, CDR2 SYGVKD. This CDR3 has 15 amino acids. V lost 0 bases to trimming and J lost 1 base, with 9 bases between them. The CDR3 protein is CAISESGRANTEAFF. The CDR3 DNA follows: TGTGCCATCAGTGAGTCCGGCAGGGCGAACACTGAAGCTTTCTTT.

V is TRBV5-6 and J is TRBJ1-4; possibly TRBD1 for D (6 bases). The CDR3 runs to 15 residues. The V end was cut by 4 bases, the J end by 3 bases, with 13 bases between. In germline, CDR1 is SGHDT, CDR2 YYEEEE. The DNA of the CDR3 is TGTGCCAGCAGCGGTGGACAGAGACCTAATGAAAAACTGTTTTTT. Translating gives CASSGGQRPNEKLFF.